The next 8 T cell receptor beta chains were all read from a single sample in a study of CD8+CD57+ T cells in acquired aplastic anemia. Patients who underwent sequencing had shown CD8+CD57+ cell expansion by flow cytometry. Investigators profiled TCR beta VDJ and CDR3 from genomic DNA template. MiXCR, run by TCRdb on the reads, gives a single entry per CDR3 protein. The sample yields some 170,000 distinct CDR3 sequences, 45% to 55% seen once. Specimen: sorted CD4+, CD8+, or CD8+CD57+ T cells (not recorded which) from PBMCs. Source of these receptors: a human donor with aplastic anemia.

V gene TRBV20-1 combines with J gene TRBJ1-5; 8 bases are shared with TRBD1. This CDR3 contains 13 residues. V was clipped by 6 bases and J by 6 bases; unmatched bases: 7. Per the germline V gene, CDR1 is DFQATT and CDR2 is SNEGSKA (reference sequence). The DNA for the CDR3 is TGCAGTGCACAACAGGGGGATGGTCAGCCCCAGCATTTT. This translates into CSAQQGDGQPQHF.

CDR3 sequence reads: CASRGTAFEKLFF. CDR3 DNA: TGTGCCAGCAGGGGGACGGCATTTGAAAAACTGTTTTTT. This chain connects TRBV2 to TRBJ1-4; tentative D call: TRBD1 (5 bases). The germline V and J ends were trimmed by 6 bases and 7 bases, with 12 bases remaining between them. Germline CDR1 is SNHLY and CDR2 is FYNNEI. The CDR3 spans 13 residues.

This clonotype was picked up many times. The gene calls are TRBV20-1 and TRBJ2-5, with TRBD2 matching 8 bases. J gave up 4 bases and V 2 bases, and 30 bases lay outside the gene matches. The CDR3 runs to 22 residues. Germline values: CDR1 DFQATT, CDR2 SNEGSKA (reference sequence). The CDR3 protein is CSARSELAELGGAPGMGETQYF. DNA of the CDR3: TGCAGTGCTAGATCTGAACTAGCGGAATTAGGGGGAGCCCCAGGGATGGGAGAGACCCAGTACTTC.

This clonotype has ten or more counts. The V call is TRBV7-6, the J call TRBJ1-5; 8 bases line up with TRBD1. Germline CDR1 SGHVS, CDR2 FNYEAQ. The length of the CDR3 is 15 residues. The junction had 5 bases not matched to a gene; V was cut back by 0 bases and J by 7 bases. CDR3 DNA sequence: TGTGCCAGCAGCTTAGCGCAGGGGGCGGGACAGCCCCAGCATTTT. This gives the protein CASSLAQGAGQPQHF.

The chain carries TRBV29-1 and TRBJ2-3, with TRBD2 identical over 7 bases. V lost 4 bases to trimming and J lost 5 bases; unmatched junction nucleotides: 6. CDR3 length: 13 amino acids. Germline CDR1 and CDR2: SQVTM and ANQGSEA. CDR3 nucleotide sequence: TGCAGCGTTGCCGGACTAGTGGGAGATACGCAGTATTTT. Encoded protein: CSVAGLVGDTQYF.

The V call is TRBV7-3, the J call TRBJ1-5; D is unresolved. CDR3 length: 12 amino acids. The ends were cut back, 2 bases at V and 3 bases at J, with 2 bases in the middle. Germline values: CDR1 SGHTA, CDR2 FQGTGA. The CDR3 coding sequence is TGTGCCAGCAGCTTATTCAATCAGCCCCAGCATTTT. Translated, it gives CASSLFNQPQHF.

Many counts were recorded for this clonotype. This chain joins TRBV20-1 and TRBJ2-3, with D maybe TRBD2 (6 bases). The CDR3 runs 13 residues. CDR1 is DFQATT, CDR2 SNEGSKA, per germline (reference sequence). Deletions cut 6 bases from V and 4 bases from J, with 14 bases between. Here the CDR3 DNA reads TGCAGTGCGGGCGGGGTTGGCGCAGATACGCAGTATTTT. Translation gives CSAGGVGADTQYF.

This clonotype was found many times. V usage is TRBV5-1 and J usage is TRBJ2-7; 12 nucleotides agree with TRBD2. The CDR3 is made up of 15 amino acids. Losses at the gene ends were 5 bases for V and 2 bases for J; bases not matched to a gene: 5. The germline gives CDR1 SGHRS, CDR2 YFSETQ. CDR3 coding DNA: TGCGCCAGCAGTCGAGGACTAGCGGGGACCTACGAGCAGTACTTC. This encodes CASSRGLAGTYEQYF.